These 11 T cell receptor beta chains were sequenced from one sample in a study of T cell responses to AZD1222 COVID-19 vaccine. The assay was immunoSEQ multiplex PCR, and TCRdb's table has in-frame clones only and misses some. The sample has about 150,000 clones, about 88% seen once. The starting material was peripheral blood, obtained after recovery from COVID-19. Receptor source: an adult who had recovered from COVID-19.

The chain employs TRBV10-3 and TRBJ2-7; 7 bases are shared with TRBD2. Germline assignment: CDR1 ENHRY and CDR2 SYGVKD. The CDR3 extends over 18 amino acids. V trimming: 0 bases; J trimming: 0 bases; junction bases outside the gene matches: 11. The CDR3 region has the DNA TGTGCCATCAGTGAGTCCCTCGGGAGGCAGGGAGGCTCCTACGAGCAGTACTTC. Translation: CAISESLGRQGGSYEQYF.

V usage is TRBV3-1 (or the pseudogene TRBV3-2) and J usage is TRBJ2-5; TRBD2 agrees at 9 bases. The CDR3 is 16 amino acids. From germline, CDR1 is LGHDT and CDR2 YNNKEL (reference sequence). V was clipped by 0 bases and J by 5 bases; unmatched bases: 7. The CDR3 DNA sequence: TGTGCCAGCAGCCAAGATTTGCTAGCGGGAACGGAGACCCAGTACTTC. Its translation: CASSQDLLAGTETQYF.

The rearrangement links TRBV25-1 to TRBJ1-3; 8 nucleotides agree with TRBD1. The V gene end was trimmed by 6 bases and the J gene end by 0 bases; junction bases not matched to a gene: 7. CDR3 length equals 16 residues. Germline CDR1 and CDR2: MGHDK and SYGVNS. CDR3 nucleotides: TGTGCCAGCAGCGGAGACAGGGGCTACTCTGGAAACACCATATATTTT. Residues: CASSGDRGYSGNTIYF.

This chain uses TRBV9 with TRBJ1-2; unclear D gene. The V gene's germline CDR1 is SGDLS and CDR2 YYNGEE. The CDR3 extends over 12 amino acids. Trimming removed 2 bases at V and 8 bases at J, with 10 bases between. CDR3 coding DNA: TGTGCCAGCAGCGTTGGCGGATGGGGCTACACCTTC. Protein: CASSVGGWGYTF.

This clone appeared a few times. The CDR3 nucleotides are TGTGCCAGCAGCCGCCCCGGGACAGGGGCCATCACCGGGGAGCTGTTTTTT. It encodes CASSRPGTGAITGELFF. The J gene is TRBJ2-2, the V gene TRBV5-4; 10 nucleotides match TRBD1. Losses at the gene ends were 4 bases for V and 4 bases for J; bases not matched to a gene: 10. The CDR3 contains 17 residues. Germline loops: CDR1 SGHNT, CDR2 YYREEE (reference sequence).

This clone has a single count. V gene TRBV6-1 combines with J gene TRBJ2-7, with a weak D call TRBD2 (5 bases). The V end was cut by 3 bases, the J end by 5 bases, with 14 bases between. The CDR3 runs to 14 residues. Germline assignment: CDR1 MNHNS and CDR2 SASEGT. The CDR3 loop reads CASSDGLRVDEQYF. Written as DNA, the CDR3 is TGTGCCAGCAGTGACGGTCTGAGGGTCGACGAGCAGTACTTC.

J is TRBJ1-1 and V is TRBV4-1, with D hard to call. Germline assignment: CDR1 MGHRA and CDR2 YSYEKL. This CDR3 has 15 residues. V was trimmed by 0 bases and J by 1 base, leaving 9 bases between them. The CDR3 DNA is TGCGCCAGCAGCCAAGAAGGCCCCGAGAACACTGAAGCTTTCTTT. As protein: CASSQEGPENTEAFF.

As for this clone: Different DNA sequences within this sample yield the same CDR3. The genes are TRBV12-3 or TRBV12-4 and TRBJ1-2, with D unresolved. The CDR3 covers 13 residues. The ends were cut back, 1 base at V and 8 bases at J, with 11 bases in the middle. CDR3 loop: CASSLGTGTGYTF. CDR3 DNA: TGTGCCAGCAGTTTAGGTACCGGTACCGGCTACACCTTC.

On this clone itself: This sample also contains other DNA sequences that code for the same CDR3. The chain joins TRBV5-1 to TRBJ1-3; possibly TRBD1 for D (5 bases). Trimming left V 1 base short and J 0 bases short, with 8 bases between. Germline loops: CDR1 SGHRS, CDR2 YFSETQ. The CDR3 spans 15 residues. CDR3 loop: CASSLTGVSGNTIYF. CDR3 in DNA: TGCGCCAGCAGCTTGACGGGGGTCTCTGGAAACACCATATATTTT. Full variable domain (rest looked up from reference TRBV5-1 and TRBJ1-3): KAGVTQTPRYLIKTRGQQVTLSCSPISGHRSVSWYQQTPGQGLQFLFEYFSETQRNKGNFPGRFSGRQFSNSRSEMNVSTLELGDSALYLCASSLTGVSGNTIYFGEGSWLTVV.

V is TRBV25-1 and J is TRBJ2-3; 12 bases align to TRBD2. The CDR3 has 14 residues. Germline-derived CDR1 and CDR2 are MGHDK and SYGVNS. Trimming took 4 bases from V and 8 from J; bases not matched to a gene: 4. This chain's CDR3 is CASSVSTSGGTQYF. The CDR3 region has the DNA TGTGCCAGCAGTGTGTCGACTAGCGGGGGTACGCAGTATTTT.

This sequence joins TRBV18 and TRBJ1-1; 11 bases fit TRBD1. This CDR3 has 15 amino acids. Germline V lookup: CDR1 KGHSH, CDR2 LQKENI. V was pared by 3 bases and J by 9 bases, with 9 bases of the junction left unmatched. CDR3 residues: CASSPTMGTGGQAFF. CDR3 in DNA: TGTGCCAGCTCACCTACGATGGGGACAGGGGGACAAGCTTTCTTT. Full variable domain (remainder filled in from reference TRBV18 and TRBJ1-1): NAGVMQNPRHLVRRRGQEARLRCSPMKGHSHVYWYRQLPEEGLKFMVYLQKENIIDESGMPKERFSAEFPKEGPSILRIQQVVRGDSAAYFCASSPTMGTGGQAFFGQGTRLTVV.